This T cell receptor beta chain was captured in a study of graft-versus-host responses after intestinal transplantation. Sequenced by immunoSEQ multiplex PCR; TCRdb stores in-frame clones only, minus some. The data hold 90,000 to 120,000 clones, with approximately 90% observed a single time. This clone has only one observation. The target antigen is unknown. The CDR3 extends over 13 amino acids. CDR1 and CDR2 from the germline V gene are SGDLS and YYNGEE. The germline V and J ends were trimmed by 3 bases and 2 bases, with 5 bases remaining between them. The clonotype was recovered from a human donor who was the organ donor for an intestinal transplant. The rearrangement uses TRBV9 and TRBJ2-2, with D unresolved. The source material was unstimulated CD4+ T cells sorted from spleen or lymph node cells, sampled before transplant. This CDR3 reads CASSGSNTGELFF. As DNA, the CDR3 is TGTGCCAGCAGCGGTTCTAACACCGGGGAGCTGTTTTTT.